The present T cell receptor beta chain was sequenced within a study of T cells in Graves' hyperthyroidism and ophthalmopathy (dated by TCRdb to between 2018 and 2021). At the level of the whole study: Peripheral blood was sampled at the time of initial diagnosis, prior to any treatment. The study also compared thyroid tissue and blood T-cell repertoires from about 6 Graves' hyperthyroidism patients. The paper reports TCR Vbeta CDR3 sequencing of approximately 140 peripheral blood samples: 43 ophthalmopathy, fewer than 80 hyperthyroidism and around 17 progressor patients. Prospective prediction of ophthalmopathy was tested in an independent validation cohort consisting of some 19 hyperthyroidism patients and around 16 patients who later progressed to ophthalmopathy. For training and testing, the 100 or so patients in the discovery cohort were randomly divided in a 7:3 ratio. TCR V-J signatures able to tell the groups apart were searched for in a discovery cohort of approximately 95 patients, of whom 40 to 45 had Graves' ophthalmopathy and about 60 had stable Graves' hyperthyroidism. After sampling, hyperthyroidism patients received methimazole starting at 30 mg daily, and ophthalmopathy patients received high-dose intravenous methylprednisolone. What the authors observed across the whole study: In validation, the model predicted progression to ophthalmopathy with around 71% sensitivity and 72% to 75% specificity, a median of around six months before onset. Sample size was not statistically predetermined, and investigators were not blinded to group allocation. A 13 V-J signature model separated ophthalmopathy from stable hyperthyroidism, with approximately 87% sensitivity and 81.08% specificity in cross-validation and 80%/75% in testing. Most expanded thyroid clonotypes (frequency above 0.001) were also found in blood, which suggests that blood repertoires may mirror thyroid immune responses.

Its CDR3 holds 17 amino acids, cysteine through phenylalanine. The only DNA kept is the CDR3, 51 bases in frame from the first base. The V end gives up 2 bases and the J end 5 bases, leaving 12 bases in the junction not matched to a gene. The germline V gene provides CDR1 LGHNA and CDR2 YNFKEQ. To note about this clonotype: Its binding antigen is unknown. The record has no base qualities; no much larger clone is one base away.

TCR beta CDR3 regions were amplified from RNA transcripts. A first-round RT-PCR of the TCR CDR3 used the HTBI primer set with the Qiagen OneStep RT-PCR kit. The libraries were constructed in a second round of multiplex PCR and then size-selected and purified. The libraries were sequenced on an Illumina HiSeq2000 using paired-end 100 bp reads. The paper's processing steps were these. Raw data were processed with SOAPnuke, discarding reads with adapters, uncalled bases, mean Phred below 15, or no exact constant-primer or identifier match. COPE v1.2.5 was used to merge the high-quality paired reads, and each unique nucleotide sequence was defined as a clonotype. Clonotypes were aligned to IMGT TRBV, TRBD and TRBJ reference segments using MiTCR v1.1. Analysis was restricted to V-J combinations with a frequency above 0.0001, which covered 99% to 99.2% of repertoires. The TCS score was defined as the ratio of F50 (clonal expansion) to E x V (chaos), calculated using BLOSUM62-based TCRdist between CDR3 peptides within each V-J. Welch's t-statistics and random forest reduced approximately 520 V-J features to 13, which were used in a naive Bayes classifier (R e1071). TCRdb redid the processing of the public reads, applying fastp at Q25 and MiXCR, and retained in-frame beta chains. CDR3 protein sequences are deduplicated, and each keeps its most common genes and DNA. The V and J calls were determined by TCRdb, not by the authors. The sample data list 300,000 to 350,000 distinct CDR3 sequences, and roughly 14% of these were observed just once. Of the sample, about 22% falls within the top ten clones.

Stable Graves' hyperthyroidism was defined as the absence of progression to ophthalmopathy over 18 months of follow-up. Hyperthyroidism patients were newly diagnosed, had a disease duration of under 2 months, and were aged 18 to 65 years. Exclusion was applied to patients with uncontrolled infections, other autoimmune diseases, pregnancy or lactation. Diagnoses relied on clinical symptoms, serum thyroxine and TRAb, thyroid ultrasound and orbital computed tomography. PBMCs were isolated from about 9 ml of fresh peripheral blood by Ficoll-Paque density gradient centrifugation. Total RNA was extracted with Trizol reagent, and quality was checked on an Agilent 2100 Bioanalyzer.

The sequence joins TRBV4-2 to TRBJ2-5, with 9 junctional bases fitting TRBD1. The material sequenced was blood. This receptor was taken from a woman aged 30 to 39 with Graves' hyperthyroidism. CDR3 sequence: CASSQSIGTGNAETQYF. At the DNA level, the sequence is TGTGCCAGCAGCCAATCAATAGGGACAGGGAATGCGGAGACCCAGTACTTC.